What follows are 18 T cell receptor beta chains derived from one specimen sequenced in a study of blood T cells in healthy people across ages. Using a J-beta primer mix together with a sample-barcoded 5' primer, a second PCR was run for roughly 7 to 12 cycles. Each CDR3 protein is one row after TCRdb ran MiXCR on the 5' RACE reads. The table lists roughly 2 million distinct CDR3 sequences, about 50% of them singletons. Sample: blood. The receptors derive from a woman aged 40 to 50 in good health.

This clonotype came up a few times. The gene calls are TRBV12-5 and TRBJ1-2; tentative D call: TRBD1 (6 bases). This CDR3 is built from 14 residues. Germline values: CDR1 LGHNT, CDR2 FRNRAP. The V and J ends lost 5 bases and 4 bases respectively, with 14 bases between them. The CDR3 sequence: CASGRSGAPYGYTF. CDR3 in DNA: TGTGCTAGTGGTCGCTCGGGGGCTCCCTATGGCTACACCTTC.

At least ten counts were recorded for this clonotype. The chain combines TRBV20-1 with TRBJ1-2; D is unresolved. This CDR3 has 12 residues. Trimming stripped 3 bases from V and 8 bases from J, with 13 bases between. Germline V gene data show CDR1 as DFQATT and CDR2 as SNEGSKA (reference sequence). CDR3 region: CSARKQDAGYTF. CDR3 DNA sequence: TGCAGTGCTAGGAAGCAGGACGCGGGCTACACCTTC.

This chain links TRBV13 with TRBJ1-5, with 12 bases matching TRBD1. V gave up 4 bases and J gave up 2 bases; unmatched junction bases: 9. The CDR3 runs 18 residues. Germline V lookup: CDR1 PRHDT, CDR2 FYEKMQ (reference sequence). This chain's CDR3 is CASSSGTGGRNGNQPQHF. CDR3 in DNA: TGTGCCAGCAGCTCAGGGACAGGGGGCAGGAACGGCAATCAGCCCCAGCATTTT.

The chain combines TRBV7-8 with TRBJ2-5; 10 bases are shared with TRBD2. This CDR3 is built from 16 residues. V trimming: 3 bases; J trimming: 5 bases; junction bases outside the gene matches: 9. Germline V gives CDR1 SGHVS, CDR2 FQNEAQ. The CDR3 here is CASSLGQRGGSETQYF. CDR3 DNA: TGTGCCAGCAGCTTGGGTCAGCGGGGGGGCTCTGAGACCCAGTACTTC.

V and J are TRBV5-6 and TRBJ2-7; D may be TRBD1 (6 bases). CDR3 length: 15 residues. Germline V CDR1 and CDR2: SGHDT, YYEEEE. The V end was cut by 4 bases, the J end by 2 bases, with 16 bases between. The CDR3 DNA is TGTGCCAGCAGCCGGCTTGGTGGGACAACCTACGAGCAGTACTTC. Its translation is CASSRLGGTTYEQYF.

The chain combines TRBV28 with TRBJ2-1; D remains unclear. Trimming stripped 8 bases from V and 5 bases from J, with 16 bases between. There are 14 residues in the CDR3. Looked up from germline, CDR1 is MDHEN and CDR2 is SYDVKM. The CDR3 here is CASREPRPNNEQFF. CDR3 bases: TGTGCCAGCCGTGAACCGAGGCCTAACAATGAGCAGTTCTTC.

The chain uses TRBV21-1 and TRBJ2-2; the table assigns TRBD2, which was not confirmed against the DNA. TRBV21-1 is marked as a pseudogene. The CDR3 has 17 amino acids. CDR3 nucleotides: TGTGCCAGCACCCCAATTGAGGGAGGGGGGGACACCGGGGAGCTGTTTTTT. This encodes CASTPIEGGGDTGELFF.

The V and J genes are TRBV20-1 and TRBJ2-7, with unresolved D. With 1 base removed from V and 3 bases from J, the gap between germline ends came to 13 bases. Germline values: CDR1 DFQATT, CDR2 SNEGSKA (reference sequence). The CDR3 covers 14 residues. CDR3 residues: CSARVPLSRYEQYF. The CDR3 bases are TGCAGTGCTAGAGTACCATTAAGTCGCTACGAGCAGTACTTC.

The chain employs TRBV27 and TRBJ2-7; D may correspond to TRBD1 or TRBD2 (6 bases each). V lost 1 base to trimming and J lost 5 bases, with 15 bases between them. The CDR3 totals 15 residues. The germline V gene encodes CDR1 MNHEY and CDR2 SMNVEV (reference sequence). CDR3 nucleotide sequence: TGTGCCAGCAGTTTATTGGGGGGCCCAGGACACGAGCAGTACTTC. It encodes CASSLLGGPGHEQYF.

This clonotype was observed a few times. The genes are TRBV10-3 and TRBJ2-3, with 9 bases identical to TRBD2. Germline V CDR1 and CDR2: ENHRY, SYGVKD. J gave up 2 bases and V 0 bases, and 3 bases lay outside the gene matches. This CDR3 comprises 16 residues. CDR3 nucleotide sequence: TGTGCCATCAGTGAGTCCGCGGGGGGGCTCACAGATACGCAGTATTTT. It is translated as CAISESAGGLTDTQYF.

This clonotype came up a few times. This rearrangement joins TRBV5-5 to TRBJ1-2, with D hard to call. This CDR3 has 10 amino acids. The germline CDR1 and CDR2 sequences are SGHKS and YYEKEE (reference sequence). With 7 bases removed from V and 4 bases from J, the gap between germline ends came to 5 bases. CDR3 bases: TGTGCCAGCGGGATCTATGGCTACACCTTC. Translated: CASGIYGYTF.

This chain links TRBV20-1 with TRBJ2-7; D is undetermined. The CDR3 contains 13 residues. The germline V gene has CDR1 DFQATT and CDR2 SNEGSKA (reference sequence). Between the trimmed V and J ends, which lost 3 bases and 0 bases, there was a span of 9 bases. Here the CDR3 DNA reads TGCAGTGCTAGTGAAGAATACTCCTACGAGCAGTACTTC. Protein sequence: CSASEEYSYEQYF.

This sequence joins TRBV7-9 and TRBJ1-5, with a weak D call TRBD1 (5 bases). V was clipped by 3 bases and J by 11 bases, with 23 bases between them. The germline V gene has CDR1 SEHNR and CDR2 FQNEAQ (reference sequence). This CDR3 contains 16 residues. CDR3 residues: CASSFGSGRSNRAQHF. The CDR3 DNA reads TGTGCCAGCAGCTTCGGGTCGGGACGGAGCAATCGAGCCCAGCATTTT.

The chain links TRBV5-1 to TRBJ2-3; possible D gene TRBD1, 6 bases. There are 16 residues in the CDR3. Germline V CDR1 and CDR2: SGHRS, YFSETQ. V was shortened by 0 bases and J by 2 bases, with 13 bases between the two germline ends. The CDR3 protein is CASSLEGDFVTDTQYF. CDR3 DNA sequence: TGCGCCAGCAGCTTGGAGGGGGATTTTGTCACAGATACGCAGTATTTT.

The gene calls are TRBV5-1 and TRBJ2-7, with D possibly matching TRBD1 (5 bases). V was shortened by 4 bases and J by 5 bases, with 13 bases between the two germline ends. This CDR3 contains 13 residues. Germline lookup yields CDR1 SGHRS and CDR2 YFSETQ. The CDR3 DNA reads TGCGCCAGCAGCCCCGACAGCCTCGACGAGCAGTACTTC. Its translation is CASSPDSLDEQYF. The full variable domain, with the rest looked up from reference TRBV5-1 and TRBJ2-7, is KAGVTQTPRYLIKTRGQQVTLSCSPISGHRSVSWYQQTPGQGLQFLFEYFSETQRNKGNFPGRFSGRQFSNSRSEMNVSTLELGDSALYLCASSPDSLDEQYFGPGTRLTVT.

This clonotype was picked up a small number of times. This chain joins TRBV10-3 and TRBJ2-3, with 8 bases identical to TRBD2. Germline V gene lookup returns CDR1 ENHRY and CDR2 SYGVKD. The CDR3 has 16 amino acids. The ends lost 5 bases at V and 2 bases at J; junction bases unmatched: 9. The CDR3 loop is CAISFPPSGFTDTQYF. For the CDR3, the DNA is TGTGCCATCAGTTTTCCTCCTAGCGGGTTCACAGATACGCAGTATTTT.

This chain joins TRBV20-1 and TRBJ1-5, with 7 nucleotides matching TRBD1. Germline V gene data show CDR1 as DFQATT and CDR2 as SNEGSKA (reference sequence). J was trimmed by 0 bases and V by 5 bases; bases with no gene match: 7. This CDR3 spans 15 amino acids. This chain's CDR3 is CSAPGTAYSNQPQHF. Written as DNA, the CDR3 is TGCAGTGCTCCCGGGACAGCGTATAGCAATCAGCCCCAGCATTTT.

This chain joins TRBV7-9 and TRBJ2-7, with 10 positions matching TRBD1. CDR1 is SEHNR and CDR2 is FQNEAQ in the germline V gene (reference sequence). Germline trimming cut 2 bases from V and 6 bases from J; bases unmatched to any gene: 7. There are 15 residues in the CDR3. The CDR3 spells CASSLPGQGLGEQYF. The CDR3, as DNA: TGTGCCAGCAGCTTACCGGGACAGGGGCTGGGCGAGCAGTACTTC.